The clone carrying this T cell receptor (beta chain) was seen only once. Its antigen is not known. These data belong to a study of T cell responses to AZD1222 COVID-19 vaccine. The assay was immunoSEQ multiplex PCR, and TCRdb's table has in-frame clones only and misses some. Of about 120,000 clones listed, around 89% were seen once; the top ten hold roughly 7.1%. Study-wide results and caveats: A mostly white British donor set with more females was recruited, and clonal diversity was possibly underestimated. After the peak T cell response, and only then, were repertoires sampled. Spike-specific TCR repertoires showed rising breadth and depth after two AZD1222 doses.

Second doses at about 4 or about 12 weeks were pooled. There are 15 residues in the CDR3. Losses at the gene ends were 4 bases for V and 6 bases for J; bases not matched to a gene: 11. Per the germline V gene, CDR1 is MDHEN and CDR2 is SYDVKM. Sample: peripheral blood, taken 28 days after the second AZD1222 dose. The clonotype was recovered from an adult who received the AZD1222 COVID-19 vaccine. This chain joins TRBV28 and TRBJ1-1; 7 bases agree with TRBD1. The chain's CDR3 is CASSWQRTGKPEAFF. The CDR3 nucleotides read TGTGCCAGCAGTTGGCAAAGGACAGGCAAACCTGAAGCTTTCTTT.